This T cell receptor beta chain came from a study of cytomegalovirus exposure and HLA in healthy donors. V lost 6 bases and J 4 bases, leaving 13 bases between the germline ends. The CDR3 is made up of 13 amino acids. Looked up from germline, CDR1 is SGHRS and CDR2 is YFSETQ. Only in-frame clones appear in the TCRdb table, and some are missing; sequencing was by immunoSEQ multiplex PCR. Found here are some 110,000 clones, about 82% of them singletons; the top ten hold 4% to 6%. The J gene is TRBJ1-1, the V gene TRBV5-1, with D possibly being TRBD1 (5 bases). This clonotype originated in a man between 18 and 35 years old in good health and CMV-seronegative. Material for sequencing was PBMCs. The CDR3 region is CASNRGGGTEAFF. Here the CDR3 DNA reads TGCGCCAGCAACCGCGGGGGTGGCACTGAAGCTTTCTTT.